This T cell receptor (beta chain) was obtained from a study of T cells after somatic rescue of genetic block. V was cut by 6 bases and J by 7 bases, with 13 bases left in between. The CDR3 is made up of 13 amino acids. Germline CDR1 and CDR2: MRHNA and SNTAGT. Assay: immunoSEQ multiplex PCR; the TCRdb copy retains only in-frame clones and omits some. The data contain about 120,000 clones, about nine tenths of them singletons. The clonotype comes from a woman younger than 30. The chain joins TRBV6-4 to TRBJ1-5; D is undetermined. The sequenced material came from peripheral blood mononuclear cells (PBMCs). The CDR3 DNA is TGTGCCAGCAGCCCAGCAGTTGGCCAGCCCCAGCATTTT. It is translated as CASSPAVGQPQHF.